The rows below give T cell receptor beta chains drawn from one sample of a study of cytomegalovirus exposure and HLA in healthy donors. Sequencing was performed with immunoSEQ multiplex PCR; in TCRdb, only in-frame clones are kept and a portion is missing. The sample carries under 200,000 clones, roughly 73% recorded once. The sequenced material came from PBMCs. The receptors originated from a female donor in good health and CMV-seronegative. Both conserved end residues are part of each CDR3. D genes are given only for firm matches. Clone sizes are given selectively: once, few, many, or a class where the clone is expanded.

CDR3aa | CDR3nt | abundance | d_gene | j_gene | v_gene
CASSIGGNSYNEQFF | TGTGCCAGTAGTATTGGCGGGAACTCCTACAATGAGCAGTTCTTC | NA | NA | TRBJ2-1 | TRBV19
CASGLAGGAYNEQFF | TGTGCCAGCGGATTAGCGGGAGGGGCCTACAATGAGCAGTTCTTC | once | TRBD2 | TRBJ2-1 | TRBV28
CASSLGQGRPYF | TGTGCCAGCAGCTTGGGACAGGGCCGCCCGTACTTC | NA | TRBD1 | TRBJ2-7 | TRBV5-5
CASSDGLATDTQYF | TGCGCCAGCAGCGACGGACTAGCCACAGATACGCAGTATTTT | NA | TRBD2 | TRBJ2-3 | TRBV5-1
CASSLFPTNMSPPHF | TGTGCCAGCAGTTTATTTCCGACAAATATGTCACCCCCCCACTTT | NA | NA | TRBJ1-6 | TRBV27
CASSLRLAGGTGELFF | TGCGCCAGCAGCCTACGACTAGCGGGGGGCACCGGGGAGCTGTTTTTT | NA | TRBD2 | TRBJ2-2 | TRBV5-1
CASSLGGAGLDGANVLTF | TGTGCCAGCAGCCTCGGTGGAGCGGGGTTGGACGGGGCCAACGTCCTGACTTTC | NA | TRBD2 | TRBJ2-6 | TRBV9
CASSPGQGLSTDTQYF | TGTGCCAGCAGCCCGGGACAGGGCCTGAGCACAGATACGCAGTATTTT | NA | TRBD1 | TRBJ2-3 | TRBV5-8
CASSLTVMNTEAFF | TGTGCCAGCAGTTTAACAGTCATGAACACTGAAGCTTTCTTT | NA | NA | TRBJ1-1 | TRBV27
CASSVRDISYNEQFF | TGTGCCAGCAGCGTAAGGGACATCTCCTACAATGAGCAGTTCTTC | NA | NA | TRBJ2-1 | TRBV9
CASSFTGMDTEAFF | TGTGCCAGCAGCTTTACAGGGATGGACACTGAAGCTTTCTTT | NA | NA | TRBJ1-1 | TRBV7-2
CATSRGGLNEKLFF | TGTGCCACCAGCAGGGGGGGGCTCAATGAAAAACTGTTTTTT | NA | NA | TRBJ1-4 | TRBV15
CASSLGGYEQYF | TGTGCCAGCAGCCTCGGAGGGTACGAGCAGTACTTC | NA | NA | TRBJ2-7 | TRBV28
CATSRRGGYNEQFF | TGTGCCACCAGCAGACGGGGGGGTTACAATGAGCAGTTCTTC | NA | TRBD2 | TRBJ2-1 | TRBV15
CASSPGPPGGPNNEQFF | TGTGCCAGCTCACCAGGACCTCCGGGAGGGCCTAACAATGAGCAGTTCTTC | NA | TRBD2 | TRBJ2-1 | TRBV18
CASSYRGFGQPQHF | TGTGCCAGCAGTTACAGGGGGTTCGGTCAGCCCCAGCATTTT | NA | NA | TRBJ1-5 | TRBV6-5
CASSPLTGFYEQYF | TGTGCCAGCAGCCCCCTTACAGGGTTTTACGAGCAGTACTTC | NA | NA | TRBJ2-7 | TRBV11-2
CASRALQGEAFF | TGTGCCAGCAGAGCACTTCAGGGTGAAGCTTTCTTT | few | NA | TRBJ1-1 | TRBV28
CASRQGSDAGANVLTF | TGTGCCAGTAGACAGGGTTCAGATGCTGGGGCCAACGTCCTGACTTTC | NA | NA | TRBJ2-6 | TRBV19
CARTIGGGTDTQYF | TGTGCCCGAACTATCGGGGGGGGGACAGATACGCAGTATTTT | once | TRBD2 | TRBJ2-3 | TRBV30
CASSKADRGNQPQHF | TGTGCCAGCAGTAAGGCGGACAGAGGCAATCAGCCCCAGCATTTT | NA | NA | TRBJ1-5 | TRBV28
CASTGGVEQYF | TGTGCCAGTACGGGAGGGGTCGAGCAGTACTTC | NA | TRBD2 | TRBJ2-7 | TRBV5-8
CASSQQVGTEAFF | TGTGCCAGCAGTCAACAGGTCGGGACTGAAGCTTTCTTT | NA | NA | TRBJ1-1 | TRBV11-2
CASGGTEQNYGYTF | TGTGCCAGCGGCGGGACGGAGCAGAACTATGGCTACACCTTC | NA | NA | TRBJ1-2 | TRBV28
CASSYSLVASTDTQYF | TGTGCCAGCAGTTACTCCCTGGTAGCTAGCACAGATACGCAGTATTTT | NA | NA | TRBJ2-3 | TRBV6-5